This record covers a single T cell receptor beta chain. Its target is not known. The assay was immunoSEQ multiplex PCR, and TCRdb's table has in-frame clones only and misses some. The sample lists 5,000 to 6,500 clones, approximately 82% occurring once. These data are taken from a study of tumor-infiltrating lymphocytes in localized non-small cell lung cancer. This CDR3 has 15 residues. Trimming took off 0 bases at V and 11 bases at J, with 20 bases between the two ends. Germline loops: CDR1 SGDLS, CDR2 YYNGEE. Study-level results: No T-cell fraction difference was seen between IM1 and IM2 tumors. Available tissue quantity limited TCR sequencing to a patient subset. Different pieces of the same tissue went to different assays, confounding technical variation with intratumor heterogeneity. Recurrence-free survival showed no association with tumor T-cell fraction.

This clonotype originated in a human donor with non-small cell lung cancer. This chain links TRBV9 with TRBJ1-1; no clear D. Material: lung tumor tissue. CDR3 DNA: TGTGCCAGCAGCGTAGGGATTGTGACATCCGAGGAGGCTTTCTTT. The encoded protein is CASSVGIVTSEEAFF.